Listed below are T cell receptor beta chains from one sample, sequenced in a study of shared T cell receptors in the human thymus. TCRdb keeps only in-frame clones here, not all; method: immunoSEQ multiplex PCR. The data show some 640,000 clones, roughly 86% seen once. The same sample was also used in a study of human thymus T cells.

The sample was thymocytes. Receptors originate from a boy under two years old with a congenital heart defect. Both conserved end residues are part of each CDR3. D genes are given only for firm matches. Clone size, where shown, is once, few, many, or a class for clones that have expanded.

abundance,d_gene,len,v_gene,j_gene,CDR3nt,CDR3aa
once,TRBD2,19,TRBV9,TRBJ2-7,TGTGCCAGCAGCGTCACGGGACTAGCGGGAGAAAAGGGCTCCTACGAGCAGTACTTC,CASSVTGLAGEKGSYEQYF
NA,NA,14,TRBV5-4,TRBJ1-1,TGTGCCAGCAGCTCCCTAACAGGTTACACTGAAGCTTTCTTT,CASSSLTGYTEAFF
NA,NA,16,TRBV6-1,TRBJ1-6,TGTGCCAGCAGTGAAAGGGGGAGGGTTTATAATTCACCCCTCCACTTT,CASSERGRVYNSPLHF
NA,TRBD1,12,TRBV7-2,TRBJ2-1,TGTGCCAGCAGCCCGAGGACAGGGGAGGGGTTCTTC,CASSPRTGEGFF
NA,TRBD1,20,TRBV4-2,TRBJ1-6,TGTGCCAGCAGCCCATGGGACAGGGGTCTAATAGGCTCCTATAATTCACCCCTCCACTTT,CASSPWDRGLIGSYNSPLHF
NA,NA,15,TRBV27,TRBJ2-1,TGTGCCAGCAGTTTACGTGATAGCTCCTACAATGAGCAGTTCTTC,CASSLRDSSYNEQFF
NA,NA,16,TRBV18,TRBJ1-1,TGTGCCAGCTCACCGGCCCCCTTACAAATGAACACTGAAGCTTTCTTT,CASSPAPLQMNTEAFF
NA,NA,14,TRBV7-6,TRBJ2-2,TGTGCCAGCAGCTTAGCCCTCCCGACCGGGGAGCTGTTTTTT,CASSLALPTGELFF
NA,TRBD1,15,TRBV10-3,TRBJ2-7,TGTGCCATCAACTCGCAGGACAGGGCAACCTACGAGCAGTACTTC,CAINSQDRATYEQYF
once,TRBD1,17,TRBV4-3,TRBJ2-7,TGCGCCAGCAGCCAAGAGGGGCAGGGGGCAAGCTCCTACGAGCAGTACTTC,CASSQEGQGASSYEQYF
NA,NA,13,TRBV27,TRBJ2-5,TGTGCCAGCAGTAAAGAAGGCGGAGAGACCCAGTACTTC,CASSKEGGETQYF
NA,TRBD1,15,TRBV5-8,TRBJ2-1,TGTGCCAGCAGCAAAAACAGGGGAACGTACAATGAGCAGTTCTTC,CASSKNRGTYNEQFF
once,TRBD1,15,TRBV5-1,TRBJ1-4,TGCGCCAGCAGACCGACAGGGGACCCGAATGAAAAACTGTTTTTT,CASRPTGDPNEKLFF